The 21 T cell receptor beta chains presented below share a single source sample, sequenced in a study of cytomegalovirus exposure and HLA in healthy donors. The primer mix had 60 Vbeta and 13 Jbeta primers. TCRdb's table, derived via immunoSEQ multiplex PCR, lists solely in-frame clones and lacks some. The sample yields roughly 40,000 clones, roughly 76% seen once. The source material was PBMCs. These receptors came from a woman aged 35 to 49 in good health and CMV-seronegative.

The chain uses TRBV25-1 and TRBJ2-1, with D maybe TRBD1 (6 bases). The CDR3 runs 13 residues. CDR1 and CDR2 (germline): MGHDK, SYGVNS. With 7 bases removed from V and 3 bases from J, the gap between germline ends came to 10 bases. CDR3 coding DNA: TGTGCCAGCATCTCGACAGGCTACAATGAGCAGTTCTTC. Translated: CASISTGYNEQFF.

This sequence joins TRBV5-4 and TRBJ2-1; 10 positions match TRBD2. The V gene's germline CDR1 is SGHNT and CDR2 YYREEE (reference sequence). The V segment lost 2 bases and the J segment 4 bases; nucleotides outside the gene matches: 3. The CDR3 is 15 amino acids. Here the CDR3 reads CASSFQTSGYNEQFF. The CDR3 DNA reads TGTGCCAGCAGCTTTCAGACTAGCGGGTACAATGAGCAGTTCTTC.

The rearrangement uses TRBV18 and TRBJ2-1; no reliable D call. The CDR3 has 15 amino acids. Trimming took off 6 bases at V and 0 bases at J, with 12 bases between the two ends. Germline CDR1 KGHSH, CDR2 LQKENI. The CDR3: CASSFQDSSYNEQFF. The CDR3 DNA sequence: TGTGCCAGCTCGTTCCAGGATAGCTCCTACAATGAGCAGTTCTTC.

The chain couples TRBV28 to TRBJ1-3, with D possibly being TRBD1 (5 bases). Trimming removed 4 bases at V and 1 base at J, with 8 bases between. From germline, CDR1 is MDHEN and CDR2 SYDVKM. This CDR3 region has 14 residues. In DNA form, the CDR3 reads TGTGCCAGCAGTTCGGGGGGTTCTGGAAACACCATATATTTT. Translated: CASSSGGSGNTIYF.

This sequence joins TRBV4-2 and TRBJ1-5, with D perhaps TRBD1 (6 bases). Germline V gene lookup returns CDR1 LGHNA and CDR2 YNFKEQ. The V and J ends lost 1 base and 10 bases respectively, with 20 bases between them. The CDR3 consists of 16 residues. The CDR3, as DNA: TGTGCCAGCAGCCAAGTTCAACAGGGTATTATCAGCCCCCAGCATTTT. It yields the protein CASSQVQQGIISPQHF.

The sample holds a few counts of this clone. The CDR3 protein is CASSRGGVKETQYF. DNA of the CDR3: TGTGCCAGCAGCCGGGGCGGGGTTAAAGAGACCCAGTACTTC. The rearrangement joins TRBV7-9 to TRBJ2-5; TRBD2 might be the D (6 bases). V was trimmed by 5 bases and J by 3 bases, leaving 13 bases between them. The CDR3 covers 14 residues. CDR1 is SEHNR and CDR2 is FQNEAQ in the germline V gene (reference sequence).

CDR3 amino acids: CASSPDRYEKLFF. For the CDR3, the DNA is TGTGCCAGCTCACCGGACAGATATGAAAAACTGTTTTTT. V and J are TRBV18 and TRBJ1-4, with D perhaps matching TRBD1 (6 bases). The ends were cut back, 3 bases at V and 6 bases at J, with 8 bases in the middle. This CDR3 is 13 amino acids long. The germline V gene has CDR1 KGHSH and CDR2 LQKENI. Complete variable domain (other parts from reference TRBV18 and TRBJ1-4): NAGVMQNPRHLVRRRGQEARLRCSPMKGHSHVYWYRQLPEEGLKFMVYLQKENIIDESGMPKERFSAEFPKEGPSILRIQQVVRGDSAAYFCASSPDRYEKLFFGSGTQLSVL.

This clone has a handful of counts. The J gene is TRBJ1-2, the V gene TRBV9; possibly TRBD1 for D (5 bases). Germline-derived CDR1 and CDR2 are SGDLS and YYNGEE. CDR3 size: 14 residues. With 3 bases removed from V and 2 bases from J, the gap between germline ends came to 11 bases. The CDR3, as DNA: TGTGCCAGCAGCGCGGGGGGAGGGAACTATGGCTACACCTTC. Translated, it gives CASSAGGGNYGYTF.

The genes are TRBV28 and TRBJ1-5, with unresolved D. This CDR3 region has 14 residues. Germline CDR1 MDHEN, CDR2 SYDVKM. Trimming shortened V by 2 bases and J by 1 base, and 6 bases separated the two germline ends. The CDR3 DNA is TGTGCCAGCAGTTTAATCCAAAGCAATCAGCCCCAGCATTTT. This translates into CASSLIQSNQPQHF.

The chain has TRBV18 and TRBJ1-2, with D uncertain. The V gene lost 2 bases and the J gene lost 2 bases, with 12 bases spanning the gap. In germline, CDR1 is KGHSH, CDR2 LQKENI. This CDR3 is 15 amino acids long. The CDR3 loop is CASSPRERQNYGYTF. The DNA of the CDR3 is TGTGCCAGCTCACCAAGGGAGCGGCAGAACTATGGCTACACCTTC. Full variable domain (rest looked up from reference TRBV18 and TRBJ1-2): NAGVMQNPRHLVRRRGQEARLRCSPMKGHSHVYWYRQLPEEGLKFMVYLQKENIIDESGMPKERFSAEFPKEGPSILRIQQVVRGDSAAYFCASSPRERQNYGYTFGSGTRLTVV.

This clone was seen a handful of times. The genes are TRBV14 and TRBJ2-1; 9 bases align to TRBD1. This CDR3 is 16 amino acids long. Trimming removed 4 bases from V and 3 bases from J; junction bases left unmatched: 7. The germline gives CDR1 SGHDN, CDR2 FVKESK. In DNA form, the CDR3 reads TGTGCCAGCAGCCCACGACAGGGGGGATACTACAATGAGCAGTTCTTC. Its translation is CASSPRQGGYYNEQFF.

V and J are TRBV27 and TRBJ1-1; D is unclear. Germline-derived CDR1 and CDR2 are MNHEY and SMNVEV (reference sequence). V was cut by 2 bases and J by 2 bases, with 9 bases left in between. This CDR3 spans 14 amino acids. The CDR3 sequence is CASSLDTTNTEAFF. CDR3 bases: TGTGCCAGCAGTTTAGACACGACCAACACTGAAGCTTTCTTT.

The V and J genes are TRBV9 and TRBJ2-3, with D tentatively TRBD2 (5 bases). This CDR3 is 13 amino acids long. Deletions cut 0 bases from V and 8 bases from J, with 10 bases between. Germline loops: CDR1 SGDLS, CDR2 YYNGEE. Here the CDR3 DNA reads TGTGCCAGCAGCGTAGTAGCGTGGGGTACGCAGTATTTT. As protein: CASSVVAWGTQYF. Based on the CDR3 plus reference TRBV9 and TRBJ2-3, the full variable domain is DSGVTQTPKHLITATGQRVTLRCSPRSGDLSVYWYQQSLDQGLQFLIQYYNGEERAKGNILERFSAQQFPDLHSELNLSSLELGDSALYFCASSVVAWGTQYFGPGTRLTVL.

CDR3 DNA sequence: TGCGCCAGCAGCCAAGATGACTTCAACGCGCAGTATTTT. Its translation: CASSQDDFNAQYF. The chain employs TRBV4-1 and TRBJ2-3, with D hard to call. Trimming stripped 0 bases from V and 10 bases from J, with 11 bases between. There are 13 residues in the CDR3. Germline V CDR1 and CDR2: MGHRA, YSYEKL.

This chain links TRBV9 with TRBJ2-5; 10 positions match TRBD2. The length of the CDR3 is 16 residues. The V and J ends lost 0 bases and 5 bases, in that order; junction bases with no gene match: 7. Germline CDR1 is SGDLS and CDR2 is YYNGEE. This CDR3 reads CASSVEETAGGETQYF. CDR3 sequence (DNA): TGTGCCAGCAGCGTAGAGGAGACAGCGGGAGGGGAGACCCAGTACTTC.

The gene calls are TRBV6-5 and TRBJ2-7, with D possibly matching TRBD2 (6 bases). V lost 7 bases, J lost 5 bases, and 15 bases lay in between. Germline assignment: CDR1 MNHEY and CDR2 SVGAGI. The CDR3 spans 13 residues. CDR3 region: CASTPPGVNEQYF. As DNA, the CDR3 is TGTGCCAGCACCCCCCCGGGGGTGAACGAGCAGTACTTC.

The count of this clone is one. The V call is TRBV5-1, the J call TRBJ1-6; D is unresolved. The V end was cut by 7 bases, the J end by 8 bases, with 13 bases between. Germline CDR1 SGHRS, CDR2 YFSETQ. The CDR3 extends over 13 amino acids. The DNA for the CDR3 is TGCGCCAGCTCTGAGAGGTCTGATTCACCCCTCCACTTT. Translation gives CASSERSDSPLHF.

This rearrangement joins TRBV5-1 to TRBJ1-2; possibly TRBD1 for D (6 bases). In germline, CDR1 is SGHRS, CDR2 YFSETQ. V was pared by 4 bases and J by 0 bases, with 10 bases between. The CDR3 extends over 14 amino acids. In DNA form, the CDR3 reads TGCGCCAGCAGCGCACAGGGTGCTAACTATGGCTACACCTTC. This sequence encodes CASSAQGANYGYTF. Complete variable domain (other parts from reference TRBV5-1 and TRBJ1-2): KAGVTQTPRYLIKTRGQQVTLSCSPISGHRSVSWYQQTPGQGLQFLFEYFSETQRNKGNFPGRFSGRQFSNSRSEMNVSTLELGDSALYLCASSAQGANYGYTFGSGTRLTVV.

This rearrangement joins TRBV7-9 to TRBJ1-4, with D possibly matching TRBD1 (6 bases). The CDR3 runs 16 residues. V was pared by 0 bases and J by 7 bases, with 15 bases between. The V gene's germline CDR1 is SEHNR and CDR2 FQNEAQ (reference sequence). For the CDR3, the DNA is TGTGCCAGCAGCTTAGCTTTTGGGGGGGCTGGTGAAAAACTGTTTTTT. The encoded protein is CASSLAFGGAGEKLFF.

The genes are TRBV7-2 and TRBJ1-1; TRBD1 might be the D (5 bases). Germline CDR1 is SGHTA and CDR2 is FQGNSA. The CDR3 runs 13 residues. The V end was cut by 5 bases, the J end by 4 bases, with 11 bases between. The CDR3 sequence is CASSPRASTEAFF. CDR3 in DNA: TGTGCCAGCAGCCCCAGGGCTAGCACTGAAGCTTTCTTT.

The chain has TRBV2 and TRBJ1-2; tentative D call: TRBD1 (6 bases). The CDR3 runs 15 residues. The germline gives CDR1 SNHLY, CDR2 FYNNEI. Trimming pared 6 bases from V and 2 bases from J, leaving 16 bases between. Here the CDR3 reads CASRSYGTNNYGYTF. In DNA form, the CDR3 reads TGTGCCAGCAGGTCTTACGGGACAAACAACTATGGCTACACCTTC.